Shown below are 21 T cell receptor beta chains from a single sample sequenced in a study of T-cell memory formation after mild COVID-19. TCRdb ran MiXCR on the 5' RACE reads and lists one entry per CDR3 protein. The sample has roughly 260,000 distinct CDR3 sequences; over 15% are singletons. The material sequenced was PBMCs or a T cell subset sorted from them (not recorded which). These receptor sequences come from a man between 18 and 29 years old who had mild COVID-19 (a few samples of this study predate the infection). Cell type and time point are not known.

V usage is TRBV30 and J usage is TRBJ2-7; D call uncertain. Germline CDR1 reads GTSNPN; CDR2 reads SVGIG (reference sequence). The CDR3 is made up of 13 amino acids. Trimming removed 2 bases from V and 4 bases from J, with 12 bases in between. CDR3 loop: CAWSYGLEYEQYF. CDR3 nucleotides: TGTGCCTGGAGTTACGGGTTGGAATACGAGCAGTACTTC.

This clonotype appeared many times. The rearrangement uses TRBV20-1 and TRBJ2-1, with 7 bases that match TRBD1. With 5 bases clipped from V and 12 bases from J, the junction kept 10 bases outside the gene matches. This CDR3 has 12 residues. CDR1 and CDR2 (germline): DFQATT, SNEGSKA (reference sequence). The CDR3 coding sequence is TGCAGTGCTTCCCCATCAAGGACAGGGCAGTTCTTC. Translated: CSASPSRTGQFF.

The chain links TRBV20-1 to TRBJ1-1, with a possible D match to TRBD1 (6 bases). Trimming cost V 4 bases and J 3 bases, with 12 bases left between them. Germline values: CDR1 DFQATT, CDR2 SNEGSKA (reference sequence). The CDR3 is made up of 13 amino acids. CDR3 in amino acids: CSAKHRVHTEAFF. The CDR3 coding sequence is TGCAGTGCTAAACACAGGGTTCACACTGAAGCTTTCTTT.

This chain uses TRBV6-6 with TRBJ1-3, with a possible D match to TRBD1 (6 bases). With 8 bases removed from V and 4 bases from J, the gap between germline ends came to 18 bases. Germline CDR1 MNHNY, CDR2 SVGAGI (reference sequence). CDR3 length equals 15 residues. CDR3 loop: CASSQAPGAGNTIYF. CDR3 DNA: TGTGCCAGCTCCCAAGCCCCAGGGGCGGGAAACACCATATATTTT.

The CDR3 sequence is CASSQDWDWTSYEQYF. The CDR3 DNA reads as TGCGCCAGCAGCCAAGATTGGGACTGGACGTCCTACGAGCAGTACTTC. The chain carries TRBV4-3 and TRBJ2-7; D possibly corresponds to TRBD2 (6 bases). The CDR3 covers 16 residues. The V end lost 0 bases, the J end lost 1 base, and 13 bases lay between the germline ends. Germline CDR1 LGHNA, CDR2 YSLEER.

This clonotype has more than one count but fewer than ten. The chain recombines TRBV27 with TRBJ2-2; 7 bases line up with TRBD2. The germline CDR1 and CDR2 sequences are MNHEY and SMNVEV (reference sequence). Unmatched junction bases numbered 6, after V lost 2 bases and J lost 3 bases. The CDR3 length is 16 residues. Here the CDR3 reads CASSLGRGLDTGELFF. DNA of the CDR3: TGTGCCAGCAGTTTAGGGCGGGGGTTAGACACCGGGGAGCTGTTTTTT.

In this sample, this clonotype turned up a few times. The chain joins TRBV2 to TRBJ1-1; D ambiguous. The CDR3 is 12 amino acids. Per the germline V gene, CDR1 is SNHLY and CDR2 is FYNNEI. Trimming cost V 2 bases and J 10 bases, with 11 bases left between them. CDR3 amino acids: CASSESRTGAFF. In nucleotides, the CDR3 is TGTGCCAGCAGTGAAAGTCGGACCGGAGCTTTCTTT.

The J gene is TRBJ2-2, the V gene TRBV28; D gene uncertain. Looked up from germline, CDR1 is MDHEN and CDR2 is SYDVKM. The V end was cut by 6 bases, the J end by 8 bases, with 7 bases between. This CDR3 is 11 amino acids long. Written as DNA, the CDR3 is TGTGCCAGCAGGCTCGAAGGGGAGCTGTTTTTT. It codes for CASRLEGELFF.

This clonotype showed up just a few times. The rearrangement uses TRBV7-9 and TRBJ2-1; D is ambiguous. CDR1 SEHNR and CDR2 FQNEAQ come from the germline V gene (reference sequence). This CDR3 contains 13 residues. Trimming took 2 bases from V and 6 from J, leaving 8 bases between them. This CDR3 reads CASSLNPLNEQFF. CDR3 sequence (DNA): TGTGCCAGCAGCTTAAATCCCCTCAATGAGCAGTTCTTC.

Points on this clonotype: One junction end disagrees with the germline gene, perhaps due to a read error. The V gene is TRBV7-2, the J gene TRBJ2-2; 14 positions agree with TRBD2. The V gene's germline CDR1 is SGHTA and CDR2 FQGNSA. The CDR3 runs to 18 residues. The CDR3 spells CAISFTGTSGGGAGELFF. CDR3 in DNA: TGTGCCATCAGCTTTACCGGGACTAGCGGGGGAGGCGCCGGGGAGCTGTTTTTT. Using reference TRBV7-2 and TRBJ2-2 for the parts outside the CDR3, the full variable domain is GAGVSQSPSNKVTEKGKDVELRCDPISGHTALYWYRQSLGQGLEFLIYFQGNSAPDKSGLPSDRFSAERTGGSVSTLTIQRTQQEDSAVYLCAISFTGTSGGGAGELFFGEGSRLTVL.

This clonotype was seen a few times. This chain connects TRBV9 to TRBJ2-5, with D perhaps TRBD2 (5 bases). Trimming stripped 0 bases from V and 5 bases from J, with 11 bases between. The length of the CDR3 is 14 residues. Germline CDR1 is SGDLS and CDR2 is YYNGEE. CDR3 bases: TGTGCCAGCAGCGTAGGACTATTCGGGGAGACCCAGTACTTC. It translates to CASSVGLFGETQYF.

This clonotype appeared a few times. The rearrangement joins TRBV5-1 to TRBJ2-1, with D perhaps TRBD1 (6 bases). V was clipped by 2 bases and J by 9 bases, with 15 bases between them. The CDR3 spans 14 residues. Germline V CDR1 and CDR2: SGHRS, YFSETQ. The DNA for the CDR3 is TGCGCCAGCAGCTTTCAACAGGGTTCGGGTGAGCAGTTCTTC. This sequence encodes CASSFQQGSGEQFF.

This clonotype was detected many times. The chain joins TRBV29-1 to TRBJ2-3; TRBD1 or TRBD2 may be the D gene (5 bases each). V lost 5 bases to trimming and J lost 3 bases, with 12 bases between them. Germline V gives CDR1 SQVTM, CDR2 ANQGSEA. The CDR3 is 13 residues long. CDR3 protein: CSVTGTDTDTQYF. The CDR3 DNA is TGCAGCGTTACCGGGACGGATACAGATACGCAGTATTTT.

The chain links TRBV7-2 to TRBJ1-2; D not certain. The CDR3 is 15 residues long. Germline lookup yields CDR1 SGHTA and CDR2 FQGNSA. V lost 5 bases and J lost 1, with 14 bases in between. CDR3 amino acids: CASSPRTVNNYGYTF. The CDR3 DNA is TGTGCCAGCAGCCCCAGGACGGTCAATAACTATGGCTACACCTTC.

This chain joins TRBV5-1 and TRBJ2-7, with D possibly matching TRBD1 (6 bases). Germline values: CDR1 SGHRS, CDR2 YFSETQ. The CDR3 consists of 15 residues. V dropped 0 bases and J dropped 1 base, with 11 bases sitting between them. CDR3 residues: CASSLANQGSYEQYF. The DNA of the CDR3 is TGCGCCAGCAGCTTGGCCAACCAGGGGTCCTACGAGCAGTACTTC.

The V call is TRBV5-5, the J call TRBJ2-1; 10 bases align to TRBD2. Trimming took 3 bases from V and 6 from J; bases not matched to a gene: 3. CDR3 length equals 14 residues. Germline V CDR1 and CDR2: SGHKS, YYEKEE (reference sequence). The CDR3 DNA sequence: TGTGCCAGCAGCTCCTGGACTAGCGGCAATGAGCAGTTCTTC. Its translation is CASSSWTSGNEQFF.

This rearrangement joins TRBV5-1 to TRBJ1-1; D unclear. The CDR3 is made up of 15 amino acids. V shed 0 bases and J shed 2 bases, with 11 bases lying between them. From germline, CDR1 is SGHRS and CDR2 YFSETQ. The CDR3 bases are TGCGCCAGCAGCTTGGGCCCCGAGGGAAACACTGAAGCTTTCTTT. It specifies CASSLGPEGNTEAFF.

This clonotype appeared a few times. The chain recombines TRBV29-1 with TRBJ1-5; 10 positions agree with TRBD1. This CDR3 is built from 14 residues. CDR1 is SQVTM and CDR2 is ANQGSEA in the germline V gene. V shed 4 bases and J 4 bases; nucleotides not matched to a gene: 4. This CDR3 reads CSVGGTGANQPQHF. The CDR3 DNA sequence: TGCAGCGTTGGCGGGACAGGGGCTAATCAGCCCCAGCATTTT.

V is TRBV3-1 and J is TRBJ1-2; a possible D gene is TRBD1 (5 bases). The germline V and J ends were trimmed by 4 bases and 14 bases, with 17 bases remaining between them. The V gene's germline CDR1 is LGHDT and CDR2 YNNKEL (reference sequence). The CDR3 is 12 amino acids. The CDR3 nucleotides read TGTGCCAGCAGCCTTTCGGGACCAAGAAGGACCTTC. Its translation: CASSLSGPRRTF.

The genes are TRBV29-1 and TRBJ2-1; 14 nucleotides align to TRBD2. The CDR3 runs to 16 residues. Germline CDR1 SQVTM, CDR2 ANQGSEA. The junction had 11 bases not matched to a gene; V was cut back by 5 bases and J by 8 bases. The CDR3 sequence is CSVLGLAGGEGYEQFF. CDR3 sequence (DNA): TGCAGCGTTTTAGGACTAGCGGGGGGCGAGGGTTATGAGCAGTTCTTC.

This clonotype was observed a handful of times. This sequence joins TRBV5-1 and TRBJ1-5; weak D call: TRBD1 (6 bases). Trimming took off 0 bases at V and 3 bases at J, with 10 bases between the two ends. Germline assignment: CDR1 SGHRS and CDR2 YFSETQ. The CDR3 has 15 amino acids. Here the CDR3 reads CASSLATGPNQPQHF. The CDR3 DNA sequence: TGCGCCAGCAGCTTGGCCACAGGGCCCAATCAGCCCCAGCATTTT.